This T cell receptor (beta chain) was documented in a study of blood T cell repertoires in COVID-19. TCRdb's copy holds only in-frame clones and misses some; the assay was immunoSEQ multiplex PCR. The sample has some 200,000 clones, about 91% seen once; the top ten hold about 1.3%. The V segment lost 4 bases and the J segment 9 bases; nucleotides outside the gene matches: 13. Germline CDR1 SGHTS, CDR2 YDEGEE. The CDR3 consists of 15 residues. This clone appeared a single time. This sequence was found in a man aged 30 to 39 with acute or convalescent COVID-19. Specimen: peripheral blood. This chain uses TRBV5-8 with TRBJ2-7; 10 bases map to TRBD2. The CDR3 here is CASSVGLARTTGQYF. In nucleotides, the CDR3 is TGTGCCAGCAGCGTGGGACTAGCGAGAACTACGGGGCAGTACTTC.